The clone carrying this T cell receptor (beta chain) has more than one count but fewer than ten. Its antigen is unknown. This sample was included in a study of cytomegalovirus exposure and HLA in healthy donors. Findings and limits, study-wide: A later analysis found common viral pathogens apparently linked to several of the most significant clusters.

This CDR3 is built from 15 residues. Per germline, CDR1 LNHDA and CDR2 SQIVND (reference sequence). Unmatched junction bases numbered 8, after V lost 4 bases and J lost 6 bases. This PCR relied on a set of 60 Vbeta primers and 13 Jbeta primers. Clones were read by immunoSEQ multiplex PCR, and TCRdb kept only the in-frame ones, dropping some. The sample includes 110,000 or so clones, under 80% seen only once; the top ten take 11%. This receptor was taken from a woman aged 50 to 60 in good health and CMV-seropositive. The specimen was PBMCs. The chain joins TRBV19 to TRBJ1-2, with 10 positions matching TRBD1. CDR3 in DNA: TGTGCCAGTAGTACTCGAGGGACAGGGGCTGATGGCTACACCTTC. This encodes CASSTRGTGADGYTF.